This T cell receptor (beta chain) was obtained from a study of human T cells and chemical hapten exposure. Time point reported: patch test 2, 6 weeks after DPC sensitization. As to treatment: therapeutic diphenylcyclopropenone sensitization with weekly scalp DPC. Many counts were recorded for this clonotype. Individual cDNA molecules (in the library) carried attached unique molecular identifiers. One entry per CDR3 protein, called by TCRdb with MiXCR from the RACE reads. The table has about 40,000 distinct CDR3 sequences, 3% to 3.5% seen once; the top ten hold approximately 7.1%. Sequences were derived from whole blood, sampled in connection with sensitization to the hapten diphenylcyclopropenone (DPC). This clonotype was sampled from a man aged 35-49 years with alopecia areata. Some clones in this sample may be carry-over from other donors' samples.

The CDR3 reads CASSLLGEDTDTQYF. CDR3 in DNA: TGTGCCAGCAGTTTATTGGGGGAGGACACAGATACGCAGTATTTT. V and J are TRBV27 and TRBJ2-3, with a tentative D call TRBD2 (6 bases). The germline V and J ends were trimmed by 1 base and 2 bases, with 10 bases remaining between them. CDR3 length: 15 residues. Germline CDR1 MNHEY, CDR2 SMNVEV (reference sequence).